This is a list of T cell receptor beta chains from one sample in a study of control samples from healthy donors and cancer patients. The protocol was immunoSEQ multiplex PCR, while the TCRdb copy is restricted to in-frame clones and leaves out a portion. The sample lists approximately 70,000 clones, 87% occurring once. Sequencing was carried out using blood. These receptors all come from a woman between 45 and 65 years old in good health. The CDR3 runs from the conserved cysteine through the conserved F or W. D genes are given only for firm matches. Clone size is shown for a subset of rows, as once, few, many or a class of expanded clone.

J | size | V | D | DNA | CDR3
TRBJ1-6 | NA | TRBV28 | NA | TGTGCCAGCAGTTTACCGGGATTGTGGAATTCACCCCTCCACTTT | CASSLPGLWNSPLHF
TRBJ2-7 | NA | TRBV9 | NA | TGTGCCAGCAGCGTAGGAGGCGTCTCCTACGAGCAGTACTTC | CASSVGGVSYEQYF
TRBJ2-5 | NA | TRBV28 | NA | TGTGCCAGCCCCGGGTATAACCAAGAGACCCAGTACTTC | CASPGYNQETQYF
TRBJ2-3 | NA | TRBV4-1 | TRBD2 | TGCGCCAGCAGCCAAGGCCTACTAGCGGGAGGGCGGGATACGCAGTATTTT | CASSQGLLAGGRDTQYF
TRBJ1-2 | few | TRBV13 | NA | TGTGCCAGCAGCCTCTGGGGCCGGCGTCATGGCTACACCTTC | CASSLWGRRHGYTF
TRBJ2-1 | once | TRBV19 | TRBD2 | TGTGCCAGTAGAATAAGGCGGGAGGGCGGATCGCAGTTCTTC | CASRIRREGGSQFF
TRBJ2-3 | once | TRBV6-6 | NA | TGTGCCAGCAGTTCCCTCGAGGGGGGTACGCAGTATTTT | CASSSLEGGTQYF
TRBJ2-1 | NA | TRBV29-1 | NA | TGCAGCGTTTCTCAGGTAAACAATGAGCAGTTCTTC | CSVSQVNNEQFF
TRBJ1-3 | NA | TRBV4-1 | NA | TGCGCCAGCAGCCAAGATCATCGGGGCTTTAGAAACACCATATATTTT | CASSQDHRGFRNTIYF
TRBJ2-2 | NA | TRBV12-3/TRBV12-4 | TRBD1 | TGTGCCAGCAGTCGGACAGGCGGCGGGGAGCTGTTTTTT | CASSRTGGGELFF
TRBJ2-1 | NA | TRBV4-1 | TRBD2 | TGCGCCAGCAGCCAATGGACTAGCGGGGTAAATGAGCAGTTCTTC | CASSQWTSGVNEQFF
TRBJ2-7 | NA | TRBV28 | TRBD2 | TGTGCCAGCAGTGGGCCCCGGGGGGGCGTGGGGGAGCAGTACTTC | CASSGPRGGVGEQYF
TRBJ2-1 | NA | TRBV15 | NA | TGTGCCACCAGCAGGGGGGACGGGAGCTCCTACAATGAGCAGTTCTTC | CATSRGDGSSYNEQFF
TRBJ2-1 | NA | TRBV19 | TRBD1 | TGTGCCAGTACCCCCATAGGGGGACAGGGACACAATGAGCAGTTCTTC | CASTPIGGQGHNEQFF
TRBJ1-2 | NA | TRBV2 | NA | TGTGCCAGCAGTGAAGCCTCAGGGCGTAACTATGGCTACACCTTC | CASSEASGRNYGYTF
TRBJ2-7 | once | TRBV11-2 | NA | TGTGCCAGCAGCTTTTTTAAGGGCTACGAGCAGTACTTC | CASSFFKGYEQYF
TRBJ2-4 | NA | TRBV10-1 | NA | TGCGCCAGCAGTGAGTCAGGGGCAAACATTCAGTACTTC | CASSESGANIQYF
TRBJ2-7 | NA | TRBV18 | NA | TGTGCCAGCTCACCGGGCAGCGGTAGAACCTACGAGCAGTACTTC | CASSPGSGRTYEQYF
TRBJ1-1 | NA | TRBV13 | TRBD1 | TGTGCCAGCAGCTTAGCGGCAGGGGGAAGCATGAACACTGAAGCTTTCTTT | CASSLAAGGSMNTEAFF
TRBJ2-7 | NA | TRBV7-8 | TRBD1 | TGTGCCAGCAGCTCCGTCCGACAGGGGGCGCGTGAGCAGTACTTC | CASSSVRQGAREQYF
TRBJ2-7 | NA | TRBV28 | TRBD1 | TGTGCCAGCGGCCCGGGACAGGGACCCTACGAGCAGTACTTC | CASGPGQGPYEQYF
TRBJ2-5 | NA | TRBV5-4 | NA | TGTGCCAGCAGCCCCCAGGGGTCTGAGACCCAGTACTTC | CASSPQGSETQYF
TRBJ2-7 | NA | TRBV24-1 | TRBD1 | TGTGCCACCAGTGGCCGGGACAGCCTTTCCTACGAGCAGTACTTC | CATSGRDSLSYEQYF
TRBJ2-1 | NA | TRBV7-8 | NA | TGTGCCAGCAGCTTCAGCAGGGCCCACTACAATGAGCAGTTCTTC | CASSFSRAHYNEQFF
TRBJ2-5 | NA | TRBV7-9 | TRBD2 | TGTGCCAGCAGCCGGACTAGCGGAGAGACCCAGTACTTC | CASSRTSGETQYF
TRBJ1-4 | NA | TRBV19 | NA | TGTGCCAGTAGTATAAGGTTGATTAATGAAAAACTGTTTTTT | CASSIRLINEKLFF
TRBJ2-2 | NA | TRBV5-8 | NA | TGTGCCAGCAGCCTTGGGTTAGCCGGGGAGCTGTTTTTT | CASSLGLAGELFF
TRBJ2-1 | few | TRBV6-4 | TRBD1 | TGTGCCAGCAGTCAGACAGGGATGCGCTACAATGAGCAGTTCTTC | CASSQTGMRYNEQFF
TRBJ2-1 | NA | TRBV6-5 | NA | TGTGCCAGCACCCAATACTTCTCCTACAATGAGCAGTTCTTC | CASTQYFSYNEQFF
TRBJ2-2 | NA | TRBV19 | TRBD1 | TGTGCCAGTAGTCTAGACCTCCGGGACAGGGGGAACGCCGGGGAGCTGTTTTTT | CASSLDLRDRGNAGELFF
TRBJ2-2 | NA | TRBV19 | NA | TGTGCCAGTAGCCTACAGGGTTTCGGGGAGCTGTTTTTT | CASSLQGFGELFF
TRBJ2-4 | NA | TRBV7-2 | NA | TGTGCCAGCAGCTATAGGAGGCCAGAGAACATTCAGTACTTC | CASSYRRPENIQYF
TRBJ1-1 | NA | TRBV5-4 | NA | TGTGCCAGCAGCTTTTTACAGGGAGGGATAATGAACACTGAAGCTTTCTTT | CASSFLQGGIMNTEAFF
TRBJ2-7 | NA | TRBV5-1 | NA | TGCGCCAGCAGGCCCGGGACTGCCTCCTACGAGCAGTACTTC | CASRPGTASYEQYF
TRBJ1-5 | NA | TRBV5-1 | TRBD1 | TGCGCCAGCAGCCCGGGTCCAGGGGGCGCGGGACAGCCCCAGCATTTT | CASSPGPGGAGQPQHF
TRBJ2-3 | NA | TRBV6-5 | NA | TGTGCCAGCAGTTTGGGCGGACGTGCTAGCACAGATACGCAGTATTTT | CASSLGGRASTDTQYF
TRBJ1-5 | NA | TRBV19 | NA | TGTGCCAGTAGTATAGAATGGGGGCTTCAGCCCCAGCATTTT | CASSIEWGLQPQHF
TRBJ2-3 | NA | TRBV19 | TRBD1 | TGTGCCAGTAGAATTACAGGGGGAGATACGCAGTATTTT | CASRITGGDTQYF